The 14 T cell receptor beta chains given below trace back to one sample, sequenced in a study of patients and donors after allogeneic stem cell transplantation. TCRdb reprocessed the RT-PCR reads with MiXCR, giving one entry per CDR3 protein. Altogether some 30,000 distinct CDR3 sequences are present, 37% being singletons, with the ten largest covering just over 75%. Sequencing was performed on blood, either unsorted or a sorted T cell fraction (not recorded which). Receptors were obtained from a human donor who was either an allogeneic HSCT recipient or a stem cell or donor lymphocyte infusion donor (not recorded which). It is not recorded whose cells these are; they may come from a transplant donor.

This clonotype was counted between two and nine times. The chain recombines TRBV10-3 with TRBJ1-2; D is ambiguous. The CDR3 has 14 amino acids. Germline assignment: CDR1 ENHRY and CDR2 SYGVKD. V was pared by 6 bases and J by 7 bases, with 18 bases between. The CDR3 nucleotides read TGTGCCATCAGGCCTACCGGGCTCAACACTGGCTACACCTTC. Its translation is CAIRPTGLNTGYTF.

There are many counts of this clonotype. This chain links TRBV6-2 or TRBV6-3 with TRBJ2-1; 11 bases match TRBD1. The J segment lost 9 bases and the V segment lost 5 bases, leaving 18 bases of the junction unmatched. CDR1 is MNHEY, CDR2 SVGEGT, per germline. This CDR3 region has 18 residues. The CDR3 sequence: CASSNYTIGQGALFEQFF. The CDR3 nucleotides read TGTGCCAGCAGTAACTACACCATCGGACAGGGGGCGCTTTTTGAGCAGTTCTTC.

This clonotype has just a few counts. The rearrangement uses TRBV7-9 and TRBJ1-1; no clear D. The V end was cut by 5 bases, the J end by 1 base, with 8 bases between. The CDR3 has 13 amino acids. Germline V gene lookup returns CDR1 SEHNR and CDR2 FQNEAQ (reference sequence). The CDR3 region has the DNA TGTGCCAGCAGCGAAAGAAGGAACACTGAAGCTTTCTTT. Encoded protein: CASSERRNTEAFF.

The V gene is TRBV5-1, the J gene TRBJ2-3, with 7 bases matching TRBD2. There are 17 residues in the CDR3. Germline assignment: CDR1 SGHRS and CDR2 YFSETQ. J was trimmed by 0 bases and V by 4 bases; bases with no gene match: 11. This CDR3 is CASSAGVSSQSTDTQYF. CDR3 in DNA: TGCGCCAGCAGCGCGGGGGTTAGCTCCCAGAGCACAGATACGCAGTATTTT.

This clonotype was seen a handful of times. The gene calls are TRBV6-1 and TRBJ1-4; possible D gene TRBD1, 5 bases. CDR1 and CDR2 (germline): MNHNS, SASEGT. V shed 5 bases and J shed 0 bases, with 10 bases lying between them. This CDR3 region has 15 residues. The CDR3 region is CASSQDRATNEKLFF. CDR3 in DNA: TGTGCCAGCAGTCAAGACAGAGCAACTAATGAAAAACTGTTTTTT.

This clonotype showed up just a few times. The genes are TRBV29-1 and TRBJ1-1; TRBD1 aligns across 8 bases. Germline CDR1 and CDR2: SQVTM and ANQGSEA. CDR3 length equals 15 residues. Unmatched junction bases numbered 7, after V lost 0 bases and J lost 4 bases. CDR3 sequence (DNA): TGCAGCGTTGAAGATCGGGGACAGGTGGGCACTGAAGCTTTCTTT. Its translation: CSVEDRGQVGTEAFF.

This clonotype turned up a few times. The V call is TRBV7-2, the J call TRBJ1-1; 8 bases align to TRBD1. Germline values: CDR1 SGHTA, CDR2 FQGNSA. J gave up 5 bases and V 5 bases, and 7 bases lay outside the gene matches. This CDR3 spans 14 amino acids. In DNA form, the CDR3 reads TGTGCCAGCAGCCCCCAGGGGGCGCGGACTGAAGCTTTCTTT. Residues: CASSPQGARTEAFF.

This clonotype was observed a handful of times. The CDR3 spells CASSVAGIGTGELFF. The CDR3, as DNA: TGCGCCAGCAGTGTGGCGGGAATTGGGACCGGGGAGCTGTTTTTT. The chain joins TRBV5-1 to TRBJ2-2, with D maybe TRBD2 (6 bases). V was trimmed by 5 bases and J by 5 bases, leaving 16 bases between them. Germline CDR1 and CDR2: SGHRS and YFSETQ. The CDR3 is 15 amino acids.

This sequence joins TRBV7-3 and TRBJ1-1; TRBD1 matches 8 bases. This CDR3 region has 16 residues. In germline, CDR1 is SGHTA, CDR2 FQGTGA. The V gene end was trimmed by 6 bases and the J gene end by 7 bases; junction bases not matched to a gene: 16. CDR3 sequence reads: CASSSTGTGELREAFF. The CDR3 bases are TGTGCCAGCAGTTCCACCGGGACAGGAGAACTCCGTGAAGCTTTCTTT.

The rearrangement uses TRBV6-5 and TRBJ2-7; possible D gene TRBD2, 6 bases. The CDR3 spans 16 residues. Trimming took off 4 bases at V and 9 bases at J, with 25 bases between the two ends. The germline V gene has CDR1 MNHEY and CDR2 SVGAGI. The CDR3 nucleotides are TGTGCCAGCAGTTTGGCAGGAGGGCCTGAGCTAAGGGGGCAGTACTTC. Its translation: CASSLAGGPELRGQYF.

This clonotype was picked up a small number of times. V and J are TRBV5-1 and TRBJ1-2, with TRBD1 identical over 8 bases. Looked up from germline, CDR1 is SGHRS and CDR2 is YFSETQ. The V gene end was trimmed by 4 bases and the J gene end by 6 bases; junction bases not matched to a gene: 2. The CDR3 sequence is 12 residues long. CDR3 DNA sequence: TGCGCCAGCAGCCAGACAGGGGATGGCTACACCTTC. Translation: CASSQTGDGYTF.

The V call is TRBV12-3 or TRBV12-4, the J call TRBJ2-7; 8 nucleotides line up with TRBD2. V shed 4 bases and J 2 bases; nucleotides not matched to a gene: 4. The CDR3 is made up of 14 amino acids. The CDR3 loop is CASSSSGGTYEQYF. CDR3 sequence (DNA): TGTGCCAGCAGTTCCAGCGGGGGAACCTACGAGCAGTACTTC.

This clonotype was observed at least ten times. The CDR3 coding sequence is TGTGCCAGCAGCTTGGGGTGGACTAGCACCGAGACCCAGTACTTC. The encoded protein is CASSLGWTSTETQYF. V is TRBV5-6 and J is TRBJ2-5; 8 positions agree with TRBD2. The trim removed 0 bases at V and 5 bases at J, leaving 6 bases unmatched. This CDR3 contains 15 residues. The germline V gene encodes CDR1 SGHDT and CDR2 YYEEEE.

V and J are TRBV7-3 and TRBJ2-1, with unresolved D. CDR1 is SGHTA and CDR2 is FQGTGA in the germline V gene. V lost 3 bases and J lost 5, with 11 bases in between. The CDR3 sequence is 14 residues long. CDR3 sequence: CASSLSSLNNEQFF. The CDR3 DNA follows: TGTGCCAGCAGCTTGTCCAGTTTGAACAATGAGCAGTTCTTC.